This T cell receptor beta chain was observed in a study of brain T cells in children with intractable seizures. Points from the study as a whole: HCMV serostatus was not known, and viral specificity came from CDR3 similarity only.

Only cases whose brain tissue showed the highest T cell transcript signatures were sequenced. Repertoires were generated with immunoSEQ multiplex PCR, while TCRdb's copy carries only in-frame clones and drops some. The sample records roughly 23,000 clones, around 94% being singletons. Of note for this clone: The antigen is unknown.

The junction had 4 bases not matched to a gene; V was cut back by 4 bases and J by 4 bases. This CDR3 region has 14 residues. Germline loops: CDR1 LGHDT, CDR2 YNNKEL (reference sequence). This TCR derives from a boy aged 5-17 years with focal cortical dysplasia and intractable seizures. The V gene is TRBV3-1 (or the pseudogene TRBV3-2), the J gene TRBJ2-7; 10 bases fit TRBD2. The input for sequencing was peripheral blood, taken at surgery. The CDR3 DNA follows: TGTGCCAGCAGCCTACTAGCGGGAAAATACGAGCAGTACTTC. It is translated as CASSLLAGKYEQYF.